The TCR beta chain described here comes from a study of T cells in Graves' hyperthyroidism and ophthalmopathy. Worth noting for this clonotype: With a much larger clone just one base away, this may be a read error.

RNA transcripts yielded amplified TCR beta CDR3 regions. TCR CDR3 regions were first amplified by RT-PCR with HTBI primers. TCRdb processed the multiplex PCR reads anew with MiXCR; each CDR3 protein has one entry. Here the sample spans 690,000 or so distinct CDR3 sequences, roughly a sixth being singletons. Progressors' blood was drawn at hyperthyroidism diagnosis, before ophthalmopathy symptoms. The sequence was collected from a woman aged 50 to 60 with Graves' hyperthyroidism that later progressed to Graves' ophthalmopathy. The specimen was blood.

The CDR3 here is CATSRSGQGGDYGYTF. The CDR3 DNA sequence: TGTGCCACCAGCAGATCCGGACAGGGTGGCGACTATGGCTACACCTTC. V is TRBV15 and J is TRBJ1-2; 8 bases line up with TRBD1. Germline trimming cut 2 bases from V and 3 bases from J; bases unmatched to any gene: 8. Germline values: CDR1 LNHNV, CDR2 YYDKDF (reference sequence). The CDR3 length is 16 residues.